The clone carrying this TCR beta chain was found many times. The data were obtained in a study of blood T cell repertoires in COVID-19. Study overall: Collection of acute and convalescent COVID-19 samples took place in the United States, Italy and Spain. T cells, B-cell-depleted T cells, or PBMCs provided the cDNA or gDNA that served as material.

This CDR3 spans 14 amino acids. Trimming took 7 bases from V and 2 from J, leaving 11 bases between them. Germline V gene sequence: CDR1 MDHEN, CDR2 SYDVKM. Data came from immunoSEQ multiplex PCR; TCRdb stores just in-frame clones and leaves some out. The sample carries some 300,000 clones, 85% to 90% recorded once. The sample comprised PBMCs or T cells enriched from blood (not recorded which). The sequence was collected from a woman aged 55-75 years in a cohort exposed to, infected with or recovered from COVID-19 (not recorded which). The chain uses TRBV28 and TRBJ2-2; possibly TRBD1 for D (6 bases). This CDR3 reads CASKGRGNTGELFF. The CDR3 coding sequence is TGTGCCAGCAAAGGCAGGGGCAACACCGGGGAGCTGTTTTTT.